The T cell receptor (beta chain) under discussion was sequenced for a study of blood T cells in healthy people across ages. Overall study findings and caveats: There were more naive CD4+ cells and higher diversity in long-lived donors than in aged donors.

The CDR3 loop spans 14 amino acids. Germline V gene data show CDR1 as MNHEY and CDR2 as SVGEGT. Germline trimming cut 7 bases from V and 2 bases from J; bases unmatched to any gene: 7. For the second PCR, which ran for about 7 to 11 cycles, a sample-barcoded 5' primer and a J-beta primer mix were used. Each CDR3 protein gets one entry after TCRdb re-called the 5' RACE reads with MiXCR. The table lists some 640,000 distinct CDR3 sequences, roughly 31% of them singletons, with 15% to 19% in the top ten. As for this clonotype: What it binds is not known.

The sequence was obtained from a woman of 80 years or more in good health. The specimen was blood. This chain links TRBV6-2 or TRBV6-3 with TRBJ1-2, with 7 bases that match TRBD1. The CDR3 DNA reads TGTGCCAGCACCGTGGTGGGACAGAACTATGGCTACACCTTC. It is translated as CASTVVGQNYGYTF.